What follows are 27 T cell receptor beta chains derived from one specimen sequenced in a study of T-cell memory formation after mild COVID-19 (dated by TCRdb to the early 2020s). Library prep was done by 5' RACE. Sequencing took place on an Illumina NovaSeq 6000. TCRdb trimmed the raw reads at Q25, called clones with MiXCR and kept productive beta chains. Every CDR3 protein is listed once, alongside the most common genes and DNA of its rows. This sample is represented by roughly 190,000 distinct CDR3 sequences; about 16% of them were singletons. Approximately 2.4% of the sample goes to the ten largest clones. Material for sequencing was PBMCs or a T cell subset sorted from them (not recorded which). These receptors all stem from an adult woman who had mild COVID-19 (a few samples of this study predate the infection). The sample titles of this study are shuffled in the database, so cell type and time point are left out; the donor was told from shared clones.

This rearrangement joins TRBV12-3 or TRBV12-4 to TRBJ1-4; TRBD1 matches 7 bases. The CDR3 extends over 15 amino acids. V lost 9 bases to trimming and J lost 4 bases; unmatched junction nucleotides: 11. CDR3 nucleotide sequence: TGTGCCAGTCGAGAACCGGGACAGTTTAATGAAAAACTGTTTTTT. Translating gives CASREPGQFNEKLFF.

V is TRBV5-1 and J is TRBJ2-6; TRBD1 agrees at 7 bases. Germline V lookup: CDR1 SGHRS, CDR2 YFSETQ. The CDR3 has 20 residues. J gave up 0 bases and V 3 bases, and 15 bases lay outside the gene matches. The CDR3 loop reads CASSYDTGATITSGANVLTF. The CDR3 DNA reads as TGCGCCAGCAGCTATGACACAGGGGCCACTATTACCTCTGGGGCCAACGTCCTGACTTTC.

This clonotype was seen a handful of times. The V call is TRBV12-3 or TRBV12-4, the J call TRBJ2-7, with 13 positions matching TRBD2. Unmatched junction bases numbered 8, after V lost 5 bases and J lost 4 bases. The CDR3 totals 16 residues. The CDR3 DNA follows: TGTGCCAGCAGTCTCCGGACTAGCGGGAGTGCTTACGAGCAGTACTTC. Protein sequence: CASSLRTSGSAYEQYF.

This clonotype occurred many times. CDR3 loop: CSAIHRGKSSYNEQFF. CDR3 nucleotides: TGCAGTGCTATCCACAGGGGAAAAAGCTCCTACAATGAGCAGTTCTTC. V gene TRBV20-1 combines with J gene TRBJ2-1; the match to TRBD1 covers 7 bases. This CDR3 is 16 amino acids long. The V gene's germline CDR1 is DFQATT and CDR2 SNEGSKA (reference sequence). After removal of 4 bases from V and 0 bases from J, the junction contained 9 bases not matched to a gene.

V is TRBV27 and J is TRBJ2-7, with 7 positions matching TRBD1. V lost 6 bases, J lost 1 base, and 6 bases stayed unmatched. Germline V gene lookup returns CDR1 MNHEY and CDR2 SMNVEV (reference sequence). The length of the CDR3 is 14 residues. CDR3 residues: CASSPGQRSYEQYF. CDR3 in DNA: TGTGCCAGCAGCCCGGGACAGAGATCCTACGAGCAGTACTTC.

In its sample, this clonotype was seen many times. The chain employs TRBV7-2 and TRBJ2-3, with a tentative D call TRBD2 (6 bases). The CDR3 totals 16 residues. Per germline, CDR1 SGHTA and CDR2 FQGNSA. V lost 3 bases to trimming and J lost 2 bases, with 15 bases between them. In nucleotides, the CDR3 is TGTGCCAGCAGCTTCACGGCTAGCGCCTTCACAGATACGCAGTATTTT. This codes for CASSFTASAFTDTQYF.

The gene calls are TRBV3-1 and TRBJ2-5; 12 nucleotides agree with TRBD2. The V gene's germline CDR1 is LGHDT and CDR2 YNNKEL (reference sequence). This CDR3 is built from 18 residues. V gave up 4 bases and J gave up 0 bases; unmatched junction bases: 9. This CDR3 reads CASSRPTSGGLYQETQYF. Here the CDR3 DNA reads TGTGCCAGCAGCCGCCCGACTAGCGGGGGATTGTACCAAGAGACCCAGTACTTC.

The CDR3 DNA sequence: TGTGCCAGCAGTGATATAGCGGGAACACAAGAGACCCAGTACTTC. Its translation: CASSDIAGTQETQYF. The chain couples TRBV12-3 or TRBV12-4 to TRBJ2-5; 8 nucleotides align to TRBD2. The CDR3 consists of 15 residues. V lost 5 bases to trimming and J lost 2 bases; unmatched junction nucleotides: 7.

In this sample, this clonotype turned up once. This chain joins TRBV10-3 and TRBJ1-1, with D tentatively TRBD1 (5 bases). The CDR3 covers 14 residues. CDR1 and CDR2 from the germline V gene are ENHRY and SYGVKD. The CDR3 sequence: CQTRRGEGSTEAFF. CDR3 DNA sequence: TGTCAGACGCGTCGGGGGGAGGGATCCACTGAAGCTTTCTTT.

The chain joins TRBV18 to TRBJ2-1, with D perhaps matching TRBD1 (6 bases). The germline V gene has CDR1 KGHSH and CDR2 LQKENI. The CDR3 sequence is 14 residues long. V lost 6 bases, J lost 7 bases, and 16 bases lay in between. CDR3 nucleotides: TGTGCCAGCTCGATTAACACAGGGAAAAATGAGCAGTTCTTC. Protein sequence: CASSINTGKNEQFF. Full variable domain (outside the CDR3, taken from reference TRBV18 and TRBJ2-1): NAGVMQNPRHLVRRRGQEARLRCSPMKGHSHVYWYRQLPEEGLKFMVYLQKENIIDESGMPKERFSAEFPKEGPSILRIQQVVRGDSAAYFCASSINTGKNEQFFGPGTRLTVL.

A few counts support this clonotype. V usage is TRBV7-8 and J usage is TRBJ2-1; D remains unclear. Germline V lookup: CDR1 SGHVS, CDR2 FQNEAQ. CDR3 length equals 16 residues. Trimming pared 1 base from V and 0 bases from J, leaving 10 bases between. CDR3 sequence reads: CASSLGPASSYNEQFF. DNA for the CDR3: TGTGCCAGCAGCTTAGGTCCGGCGAGCTCCTACAATGAGCAGTTCTTC.

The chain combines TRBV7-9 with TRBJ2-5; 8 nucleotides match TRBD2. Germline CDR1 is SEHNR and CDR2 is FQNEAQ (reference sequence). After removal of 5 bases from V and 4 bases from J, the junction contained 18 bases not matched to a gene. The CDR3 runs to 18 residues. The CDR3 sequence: CASSPRLARYTLGETQYF. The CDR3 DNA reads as TGTGCCAGCAGCCCCCGACTAGCGCGATATACACTGGGAGAGACCCAGTACTTC.

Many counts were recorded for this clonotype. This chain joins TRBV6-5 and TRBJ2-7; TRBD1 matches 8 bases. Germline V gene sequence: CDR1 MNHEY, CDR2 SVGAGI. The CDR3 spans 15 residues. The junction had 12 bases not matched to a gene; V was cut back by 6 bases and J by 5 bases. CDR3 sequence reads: CASSPPPGQADEQYF. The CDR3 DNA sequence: TGTGCCAGCAGCCCACCTCCGGGACAGGCCGACGAGCAGTACTTC.

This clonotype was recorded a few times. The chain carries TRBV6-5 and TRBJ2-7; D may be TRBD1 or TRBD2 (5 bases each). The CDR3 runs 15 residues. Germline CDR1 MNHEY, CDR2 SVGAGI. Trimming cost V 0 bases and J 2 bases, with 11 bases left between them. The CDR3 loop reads CASSYSGDHTYEQYF. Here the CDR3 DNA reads TGTGCCAGCAGTTACTCAGGGGACCATACCTACGAGCAGTACTTC.

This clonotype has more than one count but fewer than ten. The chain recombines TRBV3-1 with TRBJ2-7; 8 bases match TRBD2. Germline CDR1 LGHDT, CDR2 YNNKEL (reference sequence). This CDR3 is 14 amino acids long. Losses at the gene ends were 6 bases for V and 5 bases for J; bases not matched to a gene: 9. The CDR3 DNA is TGTGCCAGCAGTTATCGGGGGGGTTTCGACGAGCAGTACTTC. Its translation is CASSYRGGFDEQYF.

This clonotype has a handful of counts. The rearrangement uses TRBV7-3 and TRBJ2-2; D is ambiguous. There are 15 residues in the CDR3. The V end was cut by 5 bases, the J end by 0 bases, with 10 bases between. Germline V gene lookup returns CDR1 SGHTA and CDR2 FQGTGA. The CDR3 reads CASSLDASNTGELFF. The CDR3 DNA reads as TGTGCCAGCAGCCTCGACGCTTCGAACACCGGGGAGCTGTTTTTT.

The CDR3 sequence: CASSRRFDEQYF. The CDR3 coding sequence is TGTGCCAGCAGCCGCAGATTCGACGAGCAGTACTTC. The chain links TRBV11-1 to TRBJ2-7; D is undetermined. This CDR3 region has 12 residues. V gave up 5 bases and J gave up 5 bases, with 10 bases separating them. Per germline, CDR1 SGHAT and CDR2 FQDESV (reference sequence).

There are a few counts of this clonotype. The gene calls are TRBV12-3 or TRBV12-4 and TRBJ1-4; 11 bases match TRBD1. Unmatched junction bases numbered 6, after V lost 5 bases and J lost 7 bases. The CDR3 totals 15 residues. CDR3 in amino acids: CASSPGQGAAEKLFF. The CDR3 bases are TGTGCCAGCAGTCCAGGACAGGGGGCGGCTGAAAAACTGTTTTTT.

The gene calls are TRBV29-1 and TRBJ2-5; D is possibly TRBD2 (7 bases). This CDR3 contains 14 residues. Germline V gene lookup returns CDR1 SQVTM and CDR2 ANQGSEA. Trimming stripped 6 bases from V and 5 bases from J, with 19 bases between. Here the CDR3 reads CSVGGAGLWETQYF. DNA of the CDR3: TGCAGCGTGGGGGGGGCAGGGCTGTGGGAGACCCAGTACTTC.

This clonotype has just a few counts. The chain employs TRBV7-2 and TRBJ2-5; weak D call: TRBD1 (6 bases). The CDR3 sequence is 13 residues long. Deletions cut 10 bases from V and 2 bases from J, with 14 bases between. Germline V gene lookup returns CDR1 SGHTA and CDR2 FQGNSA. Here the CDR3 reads CATGQPNQETQYF. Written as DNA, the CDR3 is TGTGCCACAGGACAGCCGAATCAAGAGACCCAGTACTTC. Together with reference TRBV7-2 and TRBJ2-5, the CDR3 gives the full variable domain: GAGVSQSPSNKVTEKGKDVELRCDPISGHTALYWYRQSLGQGLEFLIYFQGNSAPDKSGLPSDRFSAERTGGSVSTLTIQRTQQEDSAVYLCATGQPNQETQYFGPGTRLLVL.

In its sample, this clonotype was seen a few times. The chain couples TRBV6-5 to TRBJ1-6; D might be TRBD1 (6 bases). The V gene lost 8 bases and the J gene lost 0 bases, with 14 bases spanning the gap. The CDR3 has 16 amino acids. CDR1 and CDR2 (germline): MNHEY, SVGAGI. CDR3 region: CASSRQASSYNSPLHF. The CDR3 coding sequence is TGTGCCAGCTCTAGACAGGCTAGCTCCTATAATTCACCCCTCCACTTT.

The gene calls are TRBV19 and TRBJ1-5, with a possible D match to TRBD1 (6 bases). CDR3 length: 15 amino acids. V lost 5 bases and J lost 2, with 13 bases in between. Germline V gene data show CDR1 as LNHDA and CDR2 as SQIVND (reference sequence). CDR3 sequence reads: CASSGQTRGNQPQHF. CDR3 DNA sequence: TGTGCCAGTAGTGGACAGACAAGGGGCAATCAGCCCCAGCATTTT.

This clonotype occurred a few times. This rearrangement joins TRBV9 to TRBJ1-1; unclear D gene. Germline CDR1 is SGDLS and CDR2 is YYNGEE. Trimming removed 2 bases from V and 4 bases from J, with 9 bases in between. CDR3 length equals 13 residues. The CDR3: CASSVTGFTEAFF. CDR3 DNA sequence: TGTGCCAGCAGCGTCACCGGATTCACTGAAGCTTTCTTT.

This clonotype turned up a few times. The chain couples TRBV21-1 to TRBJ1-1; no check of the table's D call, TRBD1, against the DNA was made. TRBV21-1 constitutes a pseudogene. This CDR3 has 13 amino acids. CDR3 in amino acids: CASGGGIDTEAFF. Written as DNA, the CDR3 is TGTGCCAGCGGGGGTGGCATTGACACTGAAGCTTTCTTT.

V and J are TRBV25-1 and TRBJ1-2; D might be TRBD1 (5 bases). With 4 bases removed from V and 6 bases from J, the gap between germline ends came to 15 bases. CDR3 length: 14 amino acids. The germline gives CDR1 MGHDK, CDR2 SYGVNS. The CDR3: CASSGGRGLNGYTF. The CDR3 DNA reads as TGTGCCAGCAGTGGGGGACGGGGGTTGAATGGCTACACCTTC.

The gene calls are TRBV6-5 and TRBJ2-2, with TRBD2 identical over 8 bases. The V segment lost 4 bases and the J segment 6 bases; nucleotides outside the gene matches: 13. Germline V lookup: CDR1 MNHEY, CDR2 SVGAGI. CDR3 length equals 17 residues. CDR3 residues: CASSSPSRHGRAGELFF. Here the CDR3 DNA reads TGTGCCAGCAGTTCCCCGAGCAGGCACGGGAGGGCCGGGGAGCTGTTTTTT.

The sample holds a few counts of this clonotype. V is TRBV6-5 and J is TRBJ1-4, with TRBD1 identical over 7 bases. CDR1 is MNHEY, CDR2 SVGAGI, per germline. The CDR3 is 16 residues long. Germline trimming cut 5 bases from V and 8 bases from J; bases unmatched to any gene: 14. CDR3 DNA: TGTGCCAGCAGTGGCGCTGCGGGACAGCGACCAGAAAAACTGTTTTTT. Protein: CASSGAAGQRPEKLFF.